The rows below give T cell receptor beta chains drawn from one sample of a study of cytomegalovirus exposure and HLA in healthy donors. Data came from immunoSEQ multiplex PCR; TCRdb stores just in-frame clones and leaves some out. The profile covers 120,000 or so clones, with about 81% appearing a single time and roughly 9.3% taken by the ten largest. Sequencing input: PBMCs. These receptors came from a woman aged 50 to 65 in good health and CMV-seropositive. The conserved cysteine and the conserved F or W are not part of the CDR3 here. The D gene is left open where the match is weak.

v_call: TRBV7-6; d_call: -; j_call: TRBJ1-2; cdr3_aa: ASSGYRNYGYT
v_call: TRBV5-1; d_call: -; j_call: TRBJ1-2; cdr3_aa: ASSLVSGYGYT
v_call: TRBV19; d_call: -; j_call: TRBJ1-1; cdr3_aa: ASSIIQAGNTEAF
v_call: TRBV5-1; d_call: TRBD1; j_call: TRBJ1-1; cdr3_aa: ASSLGQGGEAF
v_call: TRBV15; d_call: -; j_call: TRBJ2-7; cdr3_aa: ATSRPGHKLTGEQY
v_call: TRBV4-3; d_call: -; j_call: TRBJ2-7; cdr3_aa: ASSQEASTFEQY
v_call: TRBV5-4; d_call: -; j_call: TRBJ2-7; cdr3_aa: ASSLTPEVDREQY
v_call: TRBV5-4; d_call: TRBD2; j_call: TRBJ2-3; cdr3_aa: ASSIGTSGRSSTDTQY
v_call: TRBV10-3; d_call: -; j_call: TRBJ2-1; cdr3_aa: AISELGLSSYNEQF
v_call: TRBV7-9; d_call: -; j_call: TRBJ2-5; cdr3_aa: ASGWTEETQY
v_call: TRBV5-6; d_call: -; j_call: TRBJ1-2; cdr3_aa: ASSLGASRGGYT
v_call: TRBV9; d_call: -; j_call: TRBJ2-3; cdr3_aa: ASSLAAADTQY
v_call: TRBV5-4; d_call: -; j_call: TRBJ1-1; cdr3_aa: ASSRDAYTEAF
v_call: TRBV19; d_call: TRBD2; j_call: TRBJ2-1; cdr3_aa: ASSPSGLEQF
v_call: TRBV6-5; d_call: TRBD1; j_call: TRBJ1-4; cdr3_aa: ASSYSMTGVGEKLF
v_call: TRBV5-1; d_call: -; j_call: TRBJ1-2; cdr3_aa: ASSPAGGEGYT
v_call: TRBV2; d_call: TRBD2; j_call: TRBJ2-3; cdr3_aa: ASSSGGGGDTQY
v_call: TRBV15; d_call: -; j_call: TRBJ1-2; cdr3_aa: ATSRPPPGREGYT
v_call: TRBV7-2; d_call: TRBD1; j_call: TRBJ2-5; cdr3_aa: ASSLDRLQETQY
v_call: TRBV2; d_call: TRBD2; j_call: TRBJ2-7; cdr3_aa: ASSPGREGWEQY
v_call: TRBV6-4; d_call: -; j_call: TRBJ1-3; cdr3_aa: ASSDTNTQFSGNTIY
v_call: TRBV4-3; d_call: -; j_call: TRBJ1-2; cdr3_aa: ASSFTGLGYT
v_call: TRBV5-4; d_call: -; j_call: TRBJ2-7; cdr3_aa: ASSPKDINEQY
v_call: TRBV7-2; d_call: TRBD2; j_call: TRBJ2-1; cdr3_aa: ASSRLAGSYNEQF
v_call: TRBV27; d_call: -; j_call: TRBJ1-6; cdr3_aa: ASSPRSAGWSPLH
v_call: TRBV4-3; d_call: -; j_call: TRBJ1-3; cdr3_aa: ASSRGERNTIY
v_call: TRBV27; d_call: TRBD2; j_call: TRBJ2-3; cdr3_aa: ASSPGLAASTDTQY
v_call: TRBV5-4; d_call: -; j_call: TRBJ1-2; cdr3_aa: ASRAVYRVDGYT
v_call: TRBV7-8; d_call: TRBD1; j_call: TRBJ2-2; cdr3_aa: ASRPTGGNTGELF
v_call: TRBV7-3; d_call: TRBD1; j_call: TRBJ2-7; cdr3_aa: ASSPGGTGYEQY
v_call: TRBV7-8; d_call: TRBD2; j_call: TRBJ2-1; cdr3_aa: ASSSPTSGGLDEQF
v_call: TRBV6-5; d_call: -; j_call: TRBJ1-4; cdr3_aa: ASSFIQGEKLF
v_call: TRBV5-1; d_call: -; j_call: TRBJ2-7; cdr3_aa: ASSLALVAEQY
v_call: TRBV27; d_call: TRBD1; j_call: TRBJ2-7; cdr3_aa: ASSRDRLINEQY
v_call: TRBV6-1; d_call: TRBD2; j_call: TRBJ2-6; cdr3_aa: ASRAGVSGANVLT
v_call: TRBV2; d_call: -; j_call: TRBJ1-2; cdr3_aa: ASSDFQYGYT
v_call: TRBV29-1; d_call: TRBD1; j_call: TRBJ1-1; cdr3_aa: SVEVQGARAF
v_call: TRBV2; d_call: TRBD1; j_call: TRBJ2-7; cdr3_aa: ASTQGGTGGYEQY
v_call: TRBV5-1; d_call: TRBD2; j_call: TRBJ2-3; cdr3_aa: ASSVPGTSGRGTDTQY
v_call: TRBV19; d_call: -; j_call: TRBJ2-7; cdr3_aa: ASSPDGGLYPYEQY
v_call: TRBV28; d_call: -; j_call: TRBJ1-4; cdr3_aa: ASRHQTGGGLYEKLF
v_call: TRBV7-2; d_call: -; j_call: TRBJ2-3; cdr3_aa: ASSPAGSPPDTQY
v_call: TRBV5-1; d_call: TRBD1; j_call: TRBJ2-1; cdr3_aa: ASSSTGTGGSNEQF
v_call: TRBV7-9; d_call: TRBD1; j_call: TRBJ2-2; cdr3_aa: ASSLPTGSGELF
v_call: TRBV5-1; d_call: TRBD2; j_call: TRBJ2-7; cdr3_aa: ASSPQGAGAIEQY
v_call: TRBV5-1; d_call: TRBD2; j_call: TRBJ2-7; cdr3_aa: ASSFDTSGGSQGYYEQY
v_call: TRBV11-3; d_call: TRBD1; j_call: TRBJ1-3; cdr3_aa: ASSLDRRQGHTIY
v_call: TRBV9; d_call: TRBD1; j_call: TRBJ1-1; cdr3_aa: ASSISGGTTEAF
v_call: TRBV10-3; d_call: -; j_call: TRBJ2-1; cdr3_aa: AISANRAYNEQF
v_call: TRBV4-2; d_call: TRBD2; j_call: TRBJ2-1; cdr3_aa: ASSPRLAGPYNEQF
v_call: TRBV30; d_call: TRBD1; j_call: TRBJ1-3; cdr3_aa: AWREQGAGNTIY
v_call: TRBV29-1; d_call: TRBD1; j_call: TRBJ1-4; cdr3_aa: SVLGTGNEKLF
v_call: TRBV19; d_call: -; j_call: TRBJ2-1; cdr3_aa: ASALGESSYNEQF
v_call: TRBV7-2; d_call: -; j_call: TRBJ1-3; cdr3_aa: ASSIQGYGNTIY
v_call: TRBV5-1; d_call: TRBD1; j_call: TRBJ2-3; cdr3_aa: ASSLALTGQGSTDTQY
v_call: TRBV11-1; d_call: -; j_call: TRBJ2-2; cdr3_aa: ASSSMTGELF
v_call: TRBV6-5; d_call: -; j_call: TRBJ1-2; cdr3_aa: ASSYVGRDYGYT
v_call: TRBV6-4; d_call: -; j_call: TRBJ1-2; cdr3_aa: ASSDIGAGYGYT